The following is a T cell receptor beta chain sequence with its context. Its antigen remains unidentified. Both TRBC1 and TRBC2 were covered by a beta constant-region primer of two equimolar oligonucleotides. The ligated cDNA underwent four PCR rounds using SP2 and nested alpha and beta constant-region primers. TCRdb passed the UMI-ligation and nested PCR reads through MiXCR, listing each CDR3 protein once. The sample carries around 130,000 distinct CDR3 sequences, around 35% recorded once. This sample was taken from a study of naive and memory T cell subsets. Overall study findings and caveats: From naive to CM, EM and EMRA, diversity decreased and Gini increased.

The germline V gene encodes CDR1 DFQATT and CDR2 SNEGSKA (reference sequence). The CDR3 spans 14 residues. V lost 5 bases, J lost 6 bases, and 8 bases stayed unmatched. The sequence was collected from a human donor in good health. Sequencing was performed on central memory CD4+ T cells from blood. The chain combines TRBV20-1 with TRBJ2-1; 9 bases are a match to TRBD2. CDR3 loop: CSAVPGLAGNEQFF. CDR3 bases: TGCAGTGCTGTACCGGGACTAGCTGGCAATGAGCAGTTCTTC.